The subject of this entry is one T cell receptor beta chain. Its antigen is currently unknown. The data are from a study of T cell repertoires and HLA-DP antigens. Study-level points and caveats: No separate analysis of naive versus memory CD4+ cells was done.

Assay: immunoSEQ multiplex PCR; the TCRdb copy retains only in-frame clones and omits some. Found here are about 89,000 clones, about 89% of them singletons; the top ten hold roughly 1.5%. Germline CDR1 SEHNR, CDR2 FQNEAQ (reference sequence). CDR3 length: 13 residues. V gave up 1 base and J gave up 7 bases, with 10 bases separating them. The gene calls are TRBV7-9 and TRBJ1-1; a possible D gene is TRBD1 (6 bases). Sequenced input: CD4+ T cells from PBMCs. The receptor was isolated from a man in his forties or fifties in good health and CMV-seronegative. The CDR3: CASSLEGGGEAFF. In DNA, the CDR3 is TGTGCCAGCAGCTTAGAAGGGGGAGGTGAAGCTTTCTTT.